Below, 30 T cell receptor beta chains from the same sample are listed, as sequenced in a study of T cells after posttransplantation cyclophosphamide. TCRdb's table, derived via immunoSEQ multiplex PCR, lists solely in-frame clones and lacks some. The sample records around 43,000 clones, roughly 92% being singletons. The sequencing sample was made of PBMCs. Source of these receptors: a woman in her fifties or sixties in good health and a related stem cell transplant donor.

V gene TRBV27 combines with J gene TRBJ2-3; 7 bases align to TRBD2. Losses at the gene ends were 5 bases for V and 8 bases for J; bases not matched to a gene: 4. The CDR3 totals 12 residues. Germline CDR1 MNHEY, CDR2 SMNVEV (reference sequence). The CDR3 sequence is CASSLRGTTQYF. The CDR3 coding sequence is TGTGCCAGCAGTCTGCGGGGGACTACGCAGTATTTT.

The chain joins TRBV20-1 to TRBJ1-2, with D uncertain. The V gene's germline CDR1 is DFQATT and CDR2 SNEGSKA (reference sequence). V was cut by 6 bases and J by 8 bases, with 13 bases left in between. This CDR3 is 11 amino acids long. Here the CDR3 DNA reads TGCAGTGCGAGCAACCGTAAAGGCTACACCTTC. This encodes CSASNRKGYTF.

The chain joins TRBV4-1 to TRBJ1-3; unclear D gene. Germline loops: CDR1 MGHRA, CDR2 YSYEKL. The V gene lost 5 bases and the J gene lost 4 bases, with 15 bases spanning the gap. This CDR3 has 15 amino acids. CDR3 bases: TGCGCCAGCAGCGGTATGGGCAGGTTGGGAAACACCATATATTTT. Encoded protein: CASSGMGRLGNTIYF.

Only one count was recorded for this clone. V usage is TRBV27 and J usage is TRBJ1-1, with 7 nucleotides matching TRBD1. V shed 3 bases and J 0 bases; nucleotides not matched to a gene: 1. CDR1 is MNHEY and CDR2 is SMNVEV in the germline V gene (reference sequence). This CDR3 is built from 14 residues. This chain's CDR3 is CASSLGQMNTEAFF. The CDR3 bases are TGTGCCAGCAGTTTGGGACAGATGAACACTGAAGCTTTCTTT.

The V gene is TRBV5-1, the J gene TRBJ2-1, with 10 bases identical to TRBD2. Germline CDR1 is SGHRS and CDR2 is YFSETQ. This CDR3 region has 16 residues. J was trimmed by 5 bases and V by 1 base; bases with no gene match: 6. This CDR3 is CASSLLASGSNNEQFF. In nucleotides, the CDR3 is TGCGCCAGCAGCTTGTTAGCTAGCGGGAGCAACAATGAGCAGTTCTTC.

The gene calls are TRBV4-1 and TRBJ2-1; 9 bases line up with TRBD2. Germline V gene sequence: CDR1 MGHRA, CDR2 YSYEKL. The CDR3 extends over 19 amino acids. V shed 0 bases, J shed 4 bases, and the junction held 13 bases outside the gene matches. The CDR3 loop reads CASSQDRVSSGSWYNEQFF. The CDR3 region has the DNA TGCGCCAGCAGCCAAGATCGGGTTAGTAGCGGGAGTTGGTACAATGAGCAGTTCTTC.

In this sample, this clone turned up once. CDR3 region: CSAGDAGGEKLFF. The CDR3, as DNA: TGCAGCGCTGGCGACGCGGGGGGAGAAAAACTGTTTTTT. V gene TRBV29-1 combines with J gene TRBJ1-4; tentative D call: TRBD1 (5 bases). The CDR3 spans 13 residues. The V and J ends lost 7 bases and 8 bases respectively, with 17 bases between them. Germline V lookup: CDR1 SQVTM, CDR2 ANQGSEA.

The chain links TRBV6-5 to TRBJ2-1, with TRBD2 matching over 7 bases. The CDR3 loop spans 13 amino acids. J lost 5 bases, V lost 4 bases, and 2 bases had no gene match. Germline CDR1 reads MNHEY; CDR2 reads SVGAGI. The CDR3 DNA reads TGTGCCAGCAGTTCAGCGGGACACAATGAGCAGTTCTTC. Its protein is CASSSAGHNEQFF.

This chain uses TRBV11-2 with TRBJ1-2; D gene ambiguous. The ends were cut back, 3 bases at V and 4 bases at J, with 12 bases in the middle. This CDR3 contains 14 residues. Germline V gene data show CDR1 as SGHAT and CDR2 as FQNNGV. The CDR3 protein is CASSLEVESYGYTF. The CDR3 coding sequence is TGTGCCAGCAGCTTGGAGGTGGAATCCTATGGCTACACCTTC.

The CDR3 DNA sequence: TGTGCCAGCAGGGGGACTAGCGGGAGCGCAGATACGCAGTATTTT. Residues: CASRGTSGSADTQYF. The V call is TRBV7-6, the J call TRBJ2-3; 14 bases are a match to TRBD2. This CDR3 spans 15 amino acids. V was clipped by 6 bases and J by 4 bases; unmatched bases: 3. The germline CDR1 and CDR2 sequences are SGHVS and FNYEAQ.

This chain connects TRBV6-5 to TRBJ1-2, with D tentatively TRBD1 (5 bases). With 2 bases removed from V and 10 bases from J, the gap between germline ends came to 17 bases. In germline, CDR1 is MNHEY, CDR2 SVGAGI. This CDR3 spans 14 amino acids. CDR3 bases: TGTGCCAGCAGTTACCCGGACACAACCGGAATCTACACCTTC. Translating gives CASSYPDTTGIYTF.

The CDR3 sequence is CASSLDSGADTQYF. In DNA form, the CDR3 reads TGTGCCAGCAGCTTAGATAGTGGTGCAGATACGCAGTATTTT. V gene TRBV7-2 combines with J gene TRBJ2-3; D gene ambiguous. CDR1 and CDR2 from the germline V gene are SGHTA and FQGNSA. Trimming cost V 1 base and J 4 bases, with 9 bases left between them. The CDR3 has 14 residues. Drawing the rest from reference TRBV7-2 and TRBJ2-3, the complete variable domain is GAGVSQSPSNKVTEKGKDVELRCDPISGHTALYWYRQSLGQGLEFLIYFQGNSAPDKSGLPSDRFSAERTGGSVSTLTIQRTQQEDSAVYLCASSLDSGADTQYFGPGTRLTVL.

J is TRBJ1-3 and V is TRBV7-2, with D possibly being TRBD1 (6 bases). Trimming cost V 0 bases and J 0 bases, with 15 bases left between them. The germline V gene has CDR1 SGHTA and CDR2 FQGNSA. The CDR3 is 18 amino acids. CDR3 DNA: TGTGCCAGCAGCTTAGCGGGGGCGGGGGGGGCCTCTGGAAACACCATATATTTT. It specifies CASSLAGAGGASGNTIYF.

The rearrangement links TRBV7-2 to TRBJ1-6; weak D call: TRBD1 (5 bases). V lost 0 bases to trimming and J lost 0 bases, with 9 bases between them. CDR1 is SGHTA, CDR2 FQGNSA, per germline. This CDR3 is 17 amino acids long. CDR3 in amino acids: CASSLAGESSYNSPLHF. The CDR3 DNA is TGTGCCAGCAGCTTAGCAGGGGAAAGCTCCTATAATTCACCCCTCCACTTT.

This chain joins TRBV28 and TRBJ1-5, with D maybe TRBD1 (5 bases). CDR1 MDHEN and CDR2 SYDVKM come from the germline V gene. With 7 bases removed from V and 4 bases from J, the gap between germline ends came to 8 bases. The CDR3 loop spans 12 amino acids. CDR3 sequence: CASTGGNQPQHF. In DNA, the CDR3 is TGTGCCAGCACTGGGGGGAATCAGCCCCAGCATTTT. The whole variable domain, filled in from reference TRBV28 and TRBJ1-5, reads DVKVTQSSRYLVKRTGEKVFLECVQDMDHENMFWYRQDPGLGLRLIYFSYDVKMKEKGDIPEGYSVSREKKERFSLILESASTNQTSMYLCASTGGNQPQHFGDGTRLSIL.

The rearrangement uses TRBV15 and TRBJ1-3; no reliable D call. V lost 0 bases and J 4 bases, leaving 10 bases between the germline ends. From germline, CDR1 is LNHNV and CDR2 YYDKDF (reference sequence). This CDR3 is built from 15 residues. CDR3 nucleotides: TGTGCCACCAGCAGAGATAAAGCGGGAGGAAACACCATATATTTT. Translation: CATSRDKAGGNTIYF.

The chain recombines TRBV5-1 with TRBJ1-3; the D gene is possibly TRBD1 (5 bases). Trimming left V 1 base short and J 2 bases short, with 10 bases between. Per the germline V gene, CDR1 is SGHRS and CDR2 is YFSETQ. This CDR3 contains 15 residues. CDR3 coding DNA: TGCGCCAGCAGCTTGTACGCGGGGGCTGGAAACACCATATATTTT. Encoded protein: CASSLYAGAGNTIYF.

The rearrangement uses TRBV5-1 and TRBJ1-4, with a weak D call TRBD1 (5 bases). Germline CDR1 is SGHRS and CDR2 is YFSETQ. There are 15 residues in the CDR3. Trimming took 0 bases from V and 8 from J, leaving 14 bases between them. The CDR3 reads CASSLVAAGVEKLFF. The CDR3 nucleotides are TGCGCCAGCAGCTTGGTAGCAGCGGGGGTGGAAAAACTGTTTTTT.

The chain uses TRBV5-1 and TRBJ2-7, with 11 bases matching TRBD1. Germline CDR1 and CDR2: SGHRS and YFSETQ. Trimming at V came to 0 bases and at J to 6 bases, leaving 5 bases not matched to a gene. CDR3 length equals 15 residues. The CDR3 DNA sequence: TGCGCCAGCAGCTTGGAAGGGACAGGGGGATCCGAGCAGTACTTC. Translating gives CASSLEGTGGSEQYF.

CDR3 sequence reads: CASSLDRATGPQGGYTF. In DNA, the CDR3 is TGTGCCAGCAGCTTAGATCGCGCGACAGGCCCACAGGGGGGCTACACCTTC. The rearrangement uses TRBV11-2 and TRBJ1-2; 7 positions agree with TRBD1. The ends lost 0 bases at V and 8 bases at J; junction bases unmatched: 15. The germline gives CDR1 SGHAT, CDR2 FQNNGV. The CDR3 has 17 residues.

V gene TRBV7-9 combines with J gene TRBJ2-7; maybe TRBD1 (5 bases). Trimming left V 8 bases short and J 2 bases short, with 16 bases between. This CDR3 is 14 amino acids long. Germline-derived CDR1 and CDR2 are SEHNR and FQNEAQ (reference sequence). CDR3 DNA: TGTGCCAGCGGTCCAGACAGAACCCCCTACGAGCAGTACTTC. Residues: CASGPDRTPYEQYF.

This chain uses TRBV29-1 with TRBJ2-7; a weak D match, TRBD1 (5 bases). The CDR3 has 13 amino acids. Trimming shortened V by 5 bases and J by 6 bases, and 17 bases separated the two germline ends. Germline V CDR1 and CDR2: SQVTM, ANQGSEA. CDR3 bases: TGCAGCGTTTCGACGCAAGGGGTTGGCGAGCAGTACTTC. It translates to CSVSTQGVGEQYF.

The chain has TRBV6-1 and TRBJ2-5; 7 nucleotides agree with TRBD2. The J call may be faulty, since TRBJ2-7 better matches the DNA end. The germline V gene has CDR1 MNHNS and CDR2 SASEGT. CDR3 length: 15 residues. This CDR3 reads CASTAFEGLTYEQYF. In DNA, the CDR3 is TGTGCCAGCACCGCGTTTGAGGGACTAACCTACGAGCAGTACTTC.

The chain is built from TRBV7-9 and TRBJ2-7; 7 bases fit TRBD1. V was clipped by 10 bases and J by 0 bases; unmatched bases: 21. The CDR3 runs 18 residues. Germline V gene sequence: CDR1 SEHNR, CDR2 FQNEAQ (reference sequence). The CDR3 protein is CAISEPSSGTAYSYEQYF. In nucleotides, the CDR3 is TGTGCCATCTCAGAACCCTCATCCGGGACAGCGTACTCCTACGAGCAGTACTTC. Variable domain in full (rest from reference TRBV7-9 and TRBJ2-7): DTGVSQNPRHKITKRGQNVTFRCDPISEHNRLYWYRQTLGQGPEFLTYFQNEAQLEKSRLLSDRFSAERPKGSFSTLEIQRTEQGDSAMYLCAISEPSSGTAYSYEQYFGPGTRLTVT.

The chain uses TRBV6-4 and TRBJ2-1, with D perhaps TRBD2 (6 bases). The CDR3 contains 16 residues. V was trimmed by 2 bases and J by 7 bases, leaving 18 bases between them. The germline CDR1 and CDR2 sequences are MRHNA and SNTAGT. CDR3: CASSDAIAGAGNEQFF. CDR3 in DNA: TGTGCCAGCAGTGACGCAATCGCCGGGGCGGGAAATGAGCAGTTCTTC.

The CDR3 protein is CASSPGLAGGRETQYF. Written as DNA, the CDR3 is TGTGCCAGTAGTCCCGGACTAGCGGGGGGGCGAGAGACCCAGTACTTC. V is TRBV19 and J is TRBJ2-5, with 15 bases fitting TRBD2. The CDR3 has 16 residues. The trim removed 5 bases at V and 4 bases at J, leaving 5 bases unmatched. Germline loops: CDR1 LNHDA, CDR2 SQIVND (reference sequence).

In nucleotides, the CDR3 is TGTGCCAGCTCACCATCGGGGGGGGACTATGGCTACACCTTC. Amino acids: CASSPSGGDYGYTF. The rearrangement joins TRBV18 to TRBJ1-2, with a weak D call TRBD1 (5 bases). From germline, CDR1 is KGHSH and CDR2 LQKENI. The CDR3 length is 14 residues. Trimming left V 2 bases short and J 3 bases short, with 10 bases between.

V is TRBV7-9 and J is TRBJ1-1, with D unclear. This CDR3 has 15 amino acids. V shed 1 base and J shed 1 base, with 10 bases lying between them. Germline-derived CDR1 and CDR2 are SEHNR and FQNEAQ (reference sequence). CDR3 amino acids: CASSLEWAANTEAFF. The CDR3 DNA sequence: TGTGCCAGCAGCTTAGAATGGGCAGCGAACACTGAAGCTTTCTTT.

The CDR3 protein is CASSGTGGENEKLFF. The CDR3, as DNA: TGTGCCAGCAGTGGGACAGGGGGTGAAAATGAAAAACTGTTTTTT. The chain is built from TRBV25-1 and TRBJ1-4; 10 bases match TRBD1. CDR1 and CDR2 (germline): MGHDK, SYGVNS. Trimming removed 4 bases from V and 5 bases from J; junction bases left unmatched: 4. CDR3 length: 15 amino acids. The whole variable domain, filled in from reference TRBV25-1 and TRBJ1-4, reads EADIYQTPRYLVIGTGKKITLECSQTMGHDKMYWYQQDPGMELHLIHYSYGVNSTEKGDLSSESTVSRIRTEHFPLTLESARPSHTSQYLCASSGTGGENEKLFFGSGTQLSVL.

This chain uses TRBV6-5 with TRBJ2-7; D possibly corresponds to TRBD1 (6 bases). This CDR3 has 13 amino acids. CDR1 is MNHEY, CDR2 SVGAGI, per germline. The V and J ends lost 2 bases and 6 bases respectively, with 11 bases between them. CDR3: CASSYDRNGEQYF. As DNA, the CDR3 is TGTGCCAGCAGTTACGACAGGAACGGCGAGCAGTACTTC.